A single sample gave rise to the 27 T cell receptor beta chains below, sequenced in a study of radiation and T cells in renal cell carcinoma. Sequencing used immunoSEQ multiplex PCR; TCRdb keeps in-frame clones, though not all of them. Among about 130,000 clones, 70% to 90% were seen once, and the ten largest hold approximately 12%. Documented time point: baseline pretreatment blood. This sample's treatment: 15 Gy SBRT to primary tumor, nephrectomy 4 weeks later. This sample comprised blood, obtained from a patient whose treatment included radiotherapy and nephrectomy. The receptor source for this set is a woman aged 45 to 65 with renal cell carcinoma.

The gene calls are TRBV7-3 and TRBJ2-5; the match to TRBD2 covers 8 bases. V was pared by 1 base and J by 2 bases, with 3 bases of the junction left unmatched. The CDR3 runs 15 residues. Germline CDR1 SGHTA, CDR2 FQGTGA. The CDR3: CASSLNAGGQETQYF. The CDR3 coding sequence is TGTGCCAGCAGCTTAAATGCGGGGGGACAAGAGACCCAGTACTTC. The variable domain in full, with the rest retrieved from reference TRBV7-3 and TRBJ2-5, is GAGVSQTPSNKVTEKGKYVELRCDPISGHTALYWYRQSLGQGPEFLIYFQGTGAADDSGLPNDRFFAVRPEGSVSTLKIQRTERGDSAVYLCASSLNAGGQETQYFGPGTRLLVL.

The CDR3 region has the DNA TGTGCCAGCAGCGCCGCACAGGGTTCTAACTATGGCTACACCTTC. As protein: CASSAAQGSNYGYTF. The J gene is TRBJ1-2, the V gene TRBV7-2, with a tentative D call TRBD1 (6 bases). Germline assignment: CDR1 SGHTA and CDR2 FQGNSA. V lost 5 bases to trimming and J lost 0 bases, with 13 bases between them. The CDR3 length is 15 residues. The whole variable domain, filled in from reference TRBV7-2 and TRBJ1-2, reads GAGVSQSPSNKVTEKGKDVELRCDPISGHTALYWYRQSLGQGLEFLIYFQGNSAPDKSGLPSDRFSAERTGGSVSTLTIQRTQQEDSAVYLCASSAAQGSNYGYTFGSGTRLTVV.

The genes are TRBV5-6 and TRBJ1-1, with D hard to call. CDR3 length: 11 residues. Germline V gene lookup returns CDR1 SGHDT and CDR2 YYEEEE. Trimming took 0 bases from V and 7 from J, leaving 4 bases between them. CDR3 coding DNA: TGTGCCAGCAGCTTGGAACTTGAAGCTTTCTTT. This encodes CASSLELEAFF.

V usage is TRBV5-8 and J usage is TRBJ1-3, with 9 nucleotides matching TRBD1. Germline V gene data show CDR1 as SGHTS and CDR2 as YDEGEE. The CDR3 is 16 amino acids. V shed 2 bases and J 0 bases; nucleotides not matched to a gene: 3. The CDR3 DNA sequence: TGTGCCAGCAGCTTCGGGGACAGGGACTCTGGAAACACCATATATTTT. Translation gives CASSFGDRDSGNTIYF.

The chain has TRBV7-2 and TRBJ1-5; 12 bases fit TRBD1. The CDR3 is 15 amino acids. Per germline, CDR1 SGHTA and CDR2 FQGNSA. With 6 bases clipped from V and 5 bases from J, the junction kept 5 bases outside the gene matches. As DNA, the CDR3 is TGTGCCAGCAGTAGGGACAGGGGGCCGGATCAGCCCCAGCATTTT. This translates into CASSRDRGPDQPQHF.

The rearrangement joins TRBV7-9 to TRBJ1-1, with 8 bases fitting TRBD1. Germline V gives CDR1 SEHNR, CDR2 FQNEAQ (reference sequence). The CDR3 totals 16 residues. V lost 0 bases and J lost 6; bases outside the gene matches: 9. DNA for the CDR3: TGTGCCAGCAGCTTAGCCACAGGGACAGGAGGACCTGAAGCTTTCTTT. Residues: CASSLATGTGGPEAFF.

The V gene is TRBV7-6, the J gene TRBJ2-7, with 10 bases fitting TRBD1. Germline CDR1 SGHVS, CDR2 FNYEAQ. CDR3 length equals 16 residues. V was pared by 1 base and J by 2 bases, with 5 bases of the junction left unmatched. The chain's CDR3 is CASSLETGGTAYEQYF. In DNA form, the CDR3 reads TGTGCCAGCAGCTTAGAGACAGGGGGCACAGCCTACGAGCAGTACTTC.

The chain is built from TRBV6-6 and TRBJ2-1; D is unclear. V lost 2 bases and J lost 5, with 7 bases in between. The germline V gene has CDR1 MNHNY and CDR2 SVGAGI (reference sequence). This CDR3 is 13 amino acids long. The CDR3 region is CASSYEVNNEQFF. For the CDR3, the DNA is TGTGCCAGCAGTTACGAGGTCAACAATGAGCAGTTCTTC.

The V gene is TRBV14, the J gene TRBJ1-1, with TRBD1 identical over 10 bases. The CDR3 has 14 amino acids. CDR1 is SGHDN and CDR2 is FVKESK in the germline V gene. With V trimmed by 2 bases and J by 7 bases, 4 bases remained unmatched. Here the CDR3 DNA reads TGTGCCAGCAGCCAAAGACAGGGGGCAAGTGAAGCTTTCTTT. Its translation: CASSQRQGASEAFF.

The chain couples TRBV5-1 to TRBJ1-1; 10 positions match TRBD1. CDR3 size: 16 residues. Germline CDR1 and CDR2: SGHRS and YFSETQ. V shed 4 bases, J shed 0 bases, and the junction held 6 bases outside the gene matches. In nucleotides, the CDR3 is TGCGCCAGCAGCCCTAGGACAGGGGGTCTGAACACTGAAGCTTTCTTT. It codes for CASSPRTGGLNTEAFF. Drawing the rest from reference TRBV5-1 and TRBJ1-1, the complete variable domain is KAGVTQTPRYLIKTRGQQVTLSCSPISGHRSVSWYQQTPGQGLQFLFEYFSETQRNKGNFPGRFSGRQFSNSRSEMNVSTLELGDSALYLCASSPRTGGLNTEAFFGQGTRLTVV.

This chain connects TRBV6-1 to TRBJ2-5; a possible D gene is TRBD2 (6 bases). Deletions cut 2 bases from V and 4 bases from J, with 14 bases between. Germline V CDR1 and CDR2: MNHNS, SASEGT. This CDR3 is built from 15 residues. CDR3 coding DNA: TGTGCCAGCAGTGAAAACACGGGAGAGCGAGAGACCCAGTACTTC. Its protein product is CASSENTGERETQYF.

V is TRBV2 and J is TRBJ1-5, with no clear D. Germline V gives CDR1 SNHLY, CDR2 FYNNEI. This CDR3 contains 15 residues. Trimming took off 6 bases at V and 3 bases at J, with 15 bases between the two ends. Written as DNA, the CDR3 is TGTGCCAGCAGCCCGAATACTCCGAACAATCAGCCCCAGCATTTT. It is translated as CASSPNTPNNQPQHF.

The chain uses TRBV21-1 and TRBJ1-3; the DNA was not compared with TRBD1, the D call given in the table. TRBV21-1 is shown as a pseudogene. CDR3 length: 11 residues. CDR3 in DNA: TGTGCGGCTAATCAGGGGAACACCATATATTTT. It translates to CAANQGNTIYF.

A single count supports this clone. The CDR3 nucleotides are TGTGCCAGCAGTGAATTCGGGGGTCTCTATGGCTACACCTTC. Translated: CASSEFGGLYGYTF. The rearrangement joins TRBV25-1 to TRBJ1-2; the D gene is possibly TRBD1 (5 bases). V gave up 1 base and J gave up 4 bases, with 10 bases separating them. CDR1 is MGHDK and CDR2 is SYGVNS in the germline V gene. This CDR3 comprises 14 residues.

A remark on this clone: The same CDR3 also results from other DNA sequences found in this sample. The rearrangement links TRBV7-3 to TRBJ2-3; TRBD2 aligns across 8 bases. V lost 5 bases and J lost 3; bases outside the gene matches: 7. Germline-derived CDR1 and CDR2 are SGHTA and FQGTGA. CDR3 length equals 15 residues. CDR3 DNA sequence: TGTGCCAGCAGCCCCAGCGGGGGCCGGACAGATACGCAGTATTTT. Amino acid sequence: CASSPSGGRTDTQYF. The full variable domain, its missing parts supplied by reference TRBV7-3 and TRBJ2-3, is GAGVSQTPSNKVTEKGKYVELRCDPISGHTALYWYRQSLGQGPEFLIYFQGTGAADDSGLPNDRFFAVRPEGSVSTLKIQRTERGDSAVYLCASSPSGGRTDTQYFGPGTRLTVL.

CDR3 sequence (DNA): TGTGCCAGTAGTACGACAGGGATAAACAATGAGCAGTTCTTC. Protein product: CASSTTGINNEQFF. The rearrangement uses TRBV19 and TRBJ2-1, with 7 nucleotides matching TRBD1. Germline CDR1 is LNHDA and CDR2 is SQIVND (reference sequence). This CDR3 is 14 amino acids long. V was clipped by 4 bases and J by 5 bases; unmatched bases: 5.

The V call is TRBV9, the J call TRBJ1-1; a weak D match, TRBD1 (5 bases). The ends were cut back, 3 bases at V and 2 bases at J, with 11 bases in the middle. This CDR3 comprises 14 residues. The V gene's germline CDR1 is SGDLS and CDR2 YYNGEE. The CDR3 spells CASSEAGRNTEAFF. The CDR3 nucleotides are TGTGCCAGCAGCGAGGCAGGGAGAAACACTGAAGCTTTCTTT.

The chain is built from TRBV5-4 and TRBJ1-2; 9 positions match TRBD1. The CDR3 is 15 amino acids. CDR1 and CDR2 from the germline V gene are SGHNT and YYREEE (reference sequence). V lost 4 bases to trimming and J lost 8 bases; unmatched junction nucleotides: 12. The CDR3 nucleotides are TGTGCCAGCAGCATGAACAGGGGGCGCCTTGGAGGCTACACCTTC. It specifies CASSMNRGRLGGYTF.

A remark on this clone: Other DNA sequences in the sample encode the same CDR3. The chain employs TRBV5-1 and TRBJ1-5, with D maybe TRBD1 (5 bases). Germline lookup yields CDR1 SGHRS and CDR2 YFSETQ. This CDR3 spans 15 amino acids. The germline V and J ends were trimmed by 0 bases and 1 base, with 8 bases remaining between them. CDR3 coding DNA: TGCGCCAGCAGCTTGGACGGGGGGAGCAATCAGCCCCAGCATTTT. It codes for CASSLDGGSNQPQHF.

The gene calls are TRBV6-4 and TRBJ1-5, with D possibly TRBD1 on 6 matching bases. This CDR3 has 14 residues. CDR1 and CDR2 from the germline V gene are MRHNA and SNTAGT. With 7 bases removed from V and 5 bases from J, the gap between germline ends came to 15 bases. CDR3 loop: CASNPTGYHQPQHF. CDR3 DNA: TGTGCCAGCAATCCGACAGGCTACCATCAGCCCCAGCATTTT.

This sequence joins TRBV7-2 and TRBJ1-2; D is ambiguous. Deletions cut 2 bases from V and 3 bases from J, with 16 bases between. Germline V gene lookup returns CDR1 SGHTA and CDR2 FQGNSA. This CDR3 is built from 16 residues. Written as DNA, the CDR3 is TGTGCCAGCAGCTTATCGGTCAGCCCGAACTACTATGGCTACACCTTC. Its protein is CASSLSVSPNYYGYTF.

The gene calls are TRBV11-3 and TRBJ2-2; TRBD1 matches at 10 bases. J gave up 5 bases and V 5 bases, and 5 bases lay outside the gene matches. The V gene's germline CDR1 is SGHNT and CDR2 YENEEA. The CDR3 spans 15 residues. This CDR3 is CASSGRTGGTGELFF. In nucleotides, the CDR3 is TGTGCCAGCAGCGGCAGGACAGGGGGGACCGGGGAGCTGTTTTTT.

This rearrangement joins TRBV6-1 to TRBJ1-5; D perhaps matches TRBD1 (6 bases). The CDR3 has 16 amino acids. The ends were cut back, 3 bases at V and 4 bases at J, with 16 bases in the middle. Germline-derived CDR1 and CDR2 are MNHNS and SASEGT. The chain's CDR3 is CASSDRGQTTNQPQHF. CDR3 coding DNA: TGTGCCAGCAGTGATAGAGGACAGACTACTAATCAGCCCCAGCATTTT.

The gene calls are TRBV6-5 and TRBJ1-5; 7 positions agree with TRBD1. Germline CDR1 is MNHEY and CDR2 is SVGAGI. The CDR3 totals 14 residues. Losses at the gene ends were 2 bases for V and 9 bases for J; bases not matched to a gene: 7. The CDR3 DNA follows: TGTGCCAGCAGTTACGACAGGGATGGGAGGCCCCAGCATTTT. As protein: CASSYDRDGRPQHF.

This CDR3 reads CASSPRGGTDEAFF. The DNA for the CDR3 is TGTGCCAGCAGCCCCCGAGGGGGTACAGACGAAGCTTTCTTT. This chain connects TRBV7-6 to TRBJ1-1, with a tentative D call TRBD1 (6 bases). There are 14 residues in the CDR3. Germline V gene lookup returns CDR1 SGHVS and CDR2 FNYEAQ. Trimming cost V 5 bases and J 8 bases, with 18 bases left between them.

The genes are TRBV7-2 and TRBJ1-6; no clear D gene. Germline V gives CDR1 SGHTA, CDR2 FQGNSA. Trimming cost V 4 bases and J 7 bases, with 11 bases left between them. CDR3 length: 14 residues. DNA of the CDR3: TGTGCCAGCAGCTCTGACGGTTGGAATTCACCCCTCCACTTT. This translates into CASSSDGWNSPLHF.

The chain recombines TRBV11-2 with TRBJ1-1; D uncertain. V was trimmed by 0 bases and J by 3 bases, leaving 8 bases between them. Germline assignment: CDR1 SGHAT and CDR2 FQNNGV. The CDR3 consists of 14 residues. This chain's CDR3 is CASSLDGYDTEAFF. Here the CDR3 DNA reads TGTGCCAGCAGCTTAGACGGCTATGACACTGAAGCTTTCTTT.